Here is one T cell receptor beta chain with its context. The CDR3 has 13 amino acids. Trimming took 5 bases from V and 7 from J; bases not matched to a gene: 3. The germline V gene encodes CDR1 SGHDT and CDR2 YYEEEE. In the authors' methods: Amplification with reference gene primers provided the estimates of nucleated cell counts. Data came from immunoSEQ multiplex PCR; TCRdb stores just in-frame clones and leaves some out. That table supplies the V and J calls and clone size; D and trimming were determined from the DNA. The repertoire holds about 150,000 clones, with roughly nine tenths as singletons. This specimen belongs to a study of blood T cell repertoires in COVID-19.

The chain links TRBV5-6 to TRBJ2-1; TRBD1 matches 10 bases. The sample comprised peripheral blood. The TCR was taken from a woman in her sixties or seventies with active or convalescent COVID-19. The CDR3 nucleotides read TGTGCCAGCAGGCGGACAGGGGGGAATGAGCAGTTCTTC. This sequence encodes CASRRTGGNEQFF.